The 8 T cell receptor beta chains reported below all come from one sample, sequenced in a study of OX40 agonist ivuxolimab in advanced cancers. Clones were read by immunoSEQ multiplex PCR, and TCRdb kept only the in-frame ones, dropping some. The sample includes some 85,000 clones, over 75% of them seen just once. Sample: CD4+ or CD8+ T cells sorted from blood, taken in a trial of the OX40 agonist ivuxolimab. These receptors all stem from an adult with an advanced solid tumor such as melanoma, head and neck, liver or kidney cancer.

J is TRBJ2-5 and V is TRBV4-1; 10 bases align to TRBD1. The CDR3 loop spans 15 amino acids. The V gene end was trimmed by 0 bases and the J gene end by 5 bases; junction bases not matched to a gene: 3. Germline V gene lookup returns CDR1 MGHRA and CDR2 YSYEKL. This chain's CDR3 is CASSQEGTGAETQYF. The CDR3 coding sequence is TGCGCCAGCAGCCAAGAGGGGACAGGGGCGGAGACCCAGTACTTC.

The chain has TRBV5-1 and TRBJ1-4; D might be TRBD1 (5 bases). V was clipped by 0 bases and J by 8 bases, with 14 bases between them. The CDR3 is 15 amino acids. In germline, CDR1 is SGHRS, CDR2 YFSETQ. CDR3 nucleotides: TGCGCCAGCAGCTTGGTACCGGGCCCAGGGGAAAAACTGTTTTTT. It codes for CASSLVPGPGEKLFF.

The V and J genes are TRBV27 and TRBJ2-7; D might be TRBD1 (5 bases). Germline lookup yields CDR1 MNHEY and CDR2 SMNVEV (reference sequence). Trimming removed 2 bases from V and 6 bases from J, with 11 bases in between. The CDR3 sequence is 13 residues long. CDR3: CASSLKGRAEQYF. CDR3 coding DNA: TGTGCCAGCAGTTTAAAGGGCAGGGCCGAGCAGTACTTC.

V gene TRBV4-1 combines with J gene TRBJ1-1, with D unclear. The CDR3 consists of 15 residues. The V gene lost 1 base and the J gene lost 2 bases, with 11 bases spanning the gap. Germline lookup yields CDR1 MGHRA and CDR2 YSYEKL. The CDR3 here is CASSQVRTVNTEAFF. Here the CDR3 DNA reads TGCGCCAGCAGCCAAGTCCGGACGGTAAACACTGAAGCTTTCTTT.

The chain carries TRBV18 and TRBJ2-7; D tentatively fits TRBD1 or TRBD2 (6 bases each). The CDR3 is 14 amino acids. V lost 2 bases and J lost 2, with 10 bases in between. Germline V gene lookup returns CDR1 KGHSH and CDR2 LQKENI. The CDR3 loop is CASSPAEGAYEQYF. The CDR3 DNA follows: TGTGCCAGCTCACCAGCGGAGGGGGCCTACGAGCAGTACTTC. Combining the CDR3 with reference TRBV18 and TRBJ2-7 gives the whole variable domain NAGVMQNPRHLVRRRGQEARLRCSPMKGHSHVYWYRQLPEEGLKFMVYLQKENIIDESGMPKERFSAEFPKEGPSILRIQQVVRGDSAAYFCASSPAEGAYEQYFGPGTRLTVT.

The chain uses TRBV18 and TRBJ1-5; TRBD1 matches 8 bases. V shed 2 bases and J 6 bases; nucleotides not matched to a gene: 6. CDR1 and CDR2 (germline): KGHSH, LQKENI. CDR3 length equals 15 residues. The CDR3 coding sequence is TGTGCCAGCTCACCAGGCAGGGGGCAGGGTCAGCCCCAGCATTTT. Its translation is CASSPGRGQGQPQHF.

This clone has more than one count but fewer than ten. This CDR3 is also generated by other DNA sequences in the sample. The genes are TRBV7-2 and TRBJ2-3; no firm D call. The CDR3 covers 14 residues. Trimming removed 2 bases at V and 0 bases at J, with 6 bases between. Germline V gene data show CDR1 as SGHTA and CDR2 as FQGNSA. CDR3 in amino acids: CASSLFGSTDTQYF. The CDR3 DNA reads as TGTGCCAGCAGCTTATTTGGTAGCACAGATACGCAGTATTTT.

The V gene is TRBV19, the J gene TRBJ1-2, with TRBD1 matching 11 bases. V lost 7 bases and J lost 4; bases outside the gene matches: 5. The CDR3 runs to 14 residues. Germline V gene data show CDR1 as LNHDA and CDR2 as SQIVND (reference sequence). In DNA, the CDR3 is TGTGCCAGTAATCCGGGACAGGGGGGCTATGGCTACACCTTC. Its protein is CASNPGQGGYGYTF.